These 18 T cell receptor beta chains came from one sample sequenced in a study of CXCR3-negative and CXCR3-positive naive CD8 T cells. In preparing the TRB cDNA libraries, 5' RACE with UMI labels was used. TCRdb re-called the 5' RACE reads and catalogs CDR3 proteins one per entry, DNA excluded. The specimen's table records about 50,000 distinct CDR3 sequences. The material sequenced was naive CXCR3- CD8+ T cells from blood. The sample's subset: CD45RO-CCR7+CD27+CD95- naive CD8+ T cells lacking CXCR3 (TNR3-). The receptors stem from a human donor in good health. Some clones in this sample may be carry-over from other donors' samples.

The chain uses TRBV20-1 and TRBJ2-2; the TCRdb D gene call, TRBD1, has no DNA to confirm it. The CDR3 runs to 11 residues. Germline-derived CDR1 and CDR2 are DFQATT and SNEGSKA (reference sequence). The chain's CDR3 is CSARGIGELFF.

The chain links TRBV12-3 or TRBV12-4 to TRBJ2-5; TCRdb calls TRBD1, which cannot be checked without DNA. This CDR3 contains 14 residues. CDR3 amino acids: CASSKDRGGETQYF.

This chain connects TRBV7-9 to TRBJ2-1; TCRdb's D call, TRBD1, is unchecked because there is no DNA. Germline CDR1 and CDR2: SEHNR and FQNEAQ (reference sequence). The CDR3 is 15 residues long. The CDR3 loop reads CASSLAIGRDNEQFF.

This chain connects TRBV28 to TRBJ1-6; the D call of TRBD1 rests on TCRdb alone, since no DNA is present to check it. Germline CDR1 is MDHEN and CDR2 is SYDVKM. This CDR3 is 16 amino acids long. CDR3 residues: CASSFRGGYYNSPLQF.

The V call is TRBV12-3 or TRBV12-4, the J call TRBJ2-3. This CDR3 spans 13 amino acids. CDR3: CASSQQFTDTQYF.

The V gene is TRBV29-1, the J gene TRBJ2-1; the D call from TCRdb, TRBD2, cannot be confirmed without DNA. Germline V gene lookup returns CDR1 SQVTM and CDR2 ANQGSEA. This CDR3 is built from 13 residues. This CDR3 reads CSVVDGGYNEQFF.

The rearrangement joins TRBV12-3 or TRBV12-4 to TRBJ2-7. The CDR3 is made up of 15 amino acids. The CDR3 here is CASSSTSDRDHEQYF.

The genes are TRBV29-1 and TRBJ2-3; TCRdb reports TRBD2, a call that lacks DNA to check it against. Germline assignment: CDR1 SQVTM and CDR2 ANQGSEA. The CDR3 is 16 residues long. CDR3 sequence reads: CSLGTSGGAPTDTQYF.

The J gene is TRBJ2-7, the V gene TRBV5-1; TCRdb lists TRBD1, though no DNA is available to test this call. The CDR3 has 17 amino acids. Germline V lookup: CDR1 SGHRS, CDR2 YFSETQ. The CDR3 is CASSPSFMTVDDYEQYF.

The V gene is TRBV29-1, the J gene TRBJ1-2; TCRdb calls TRBD1, which cannot be checked without DNA. Germline CDR1 is SQVTM and CDR2 is ANQGSEA. The length of the CDR3 is 14 residues. CDR3 protein: CSVLWDRGPYGYTF.

The CDR3 sequence: CASSPAAGGPNEQFF. This chain connects TRBV18 to TRBJ2-1; lacking DNA, the TRBD1 call made by TCRdb goes unchecked. Germline CDR1 KGHSH, CDR2 LQKENI. The CDR3 contains 15 residues.

V usage is TRBV2 and J usage is TRBJ2-1; the TRBD1 assignment by TCRdb is unverifiable without DNA. Germline V gives CDR1 SNHLY, CDR2 FYNNEI. The CDR3 length is 15 residues. The CDR3 loop reads CASNIQGTPYNEQFF.

The rearrangement links TRBV5-4 to TRBJ1-4; no DNA is available, so the TRBD1 call from TCRdb remains unchecked. CDR3 length equals 11 residues. Germline CDR1 is SGHNT and CDR2 is YYREEE (reference sequence). CDR3 region: CAFRGGEKLFF.

The rearrangement joins TRBV28 to TRBJ2-2; the D call of TRBD1 rests on TCRdb alone, since no DNA is present to check it. Germline values: CDR1 MDHEN, CDR2 SYDVKM. The CDR3 totals 18 residues. The CDR3 here is CASSQLYRDRINTGELFF.

The chain uses TRBV6-5 and TRBJ2-7; TCRdb names TRBD1, which stays unverified in the absence of DNA. The CDR3 consists of 15 residues. CDR1 MNHEY and CDR2 SVGAGI come from the germline V gene. The CDR3 sequence is CASSYRDRASYEQYF.

The chain uses TRBV11-2 and TRBJ2-3; there is no DNA to check the TCRdb D call of TRBD2. The CDR3 consists of 14 residues. Germline values: CDR1 SGHAT, CDR2 FQNNGV. CDR3 loop: CASNTWVAGDTQYF. Using reference TRBV11-2 and TRBJ2-3 for the parts outside the CDR3, the full variable domain is EAGVAQSPRYKIIEKRQSVAFWCNPISGHATLYWYQQILGQGPKLLIQFQNNGVVDDSQLPKDRFSAERLKGVDSTLKIQPAKLEDSAVYLCASNTWVAGDTQYFGPGTRLTVL.

The V gene is TRBV13, the J gene TRBJ2-3; as DNA is missing, the TRBD2 call by TCRdb cannot be tested. CDR1 and CDR2 from the germline V gene are PRHDT and FYEKMQ (reference sequence). The CDR3 length is 17 residues. CDR3 residues: CASSPSLAGPREDTQYF.

This chain connects TRBV6-2 or TRBV6-3 to TRBJ1-1; the D call from TCRdb, TRBD1, cannot be confirmed without DNA. This CDR3 has 14 amino acids. CDR1 and CDR2 (germline): MNHEY, SVGEGT. CDR3 residues: CASTWGQANTEAFF.